This entry concerns a single TCR beta chain. CDR3 size: 12 residues. Looked up from germline, CDR1 is MNHEY and CDR2 is SMNVEV (reference sequence). Trimming pared 3 bases from V and 5 bases from J, leaving 5 bases between. This entry belongs to a study of blood T cell repertoires in COVID-19. Study-wide context: Acute-phase and convalescent COVID-19 samples originated in the United States, Italy and Spain. In each case, the material was cDNA or gDNA derived from T cells, B-cell-depleted T cells, or PBMCs.

Original processing notes: The assay estimated nucleated cells by amplifying reference gene primers. Clones were sequenced by immunoSEQ multiplex PCR, and TCRdb holds only the in-frame ones, with some missing. V and J calls plus clone size are reproduced from that table; the DNA served to infer D and trimming. The table shows just under 350,000 clones, with about 90% occurring only once. While infection was still active, Seattle patients were enrolled and then followed longitudinally. The sequence derives from a woman aged 50 to 60 with COVID-19, enrolled during active disease. The gene calls are TRBV27 and TRBJ1-5; D not resolved. Sequencing was done on a sample of peripheral blood. The DNA of the CDR3 is TGTGCCAGCAGTTTTTTCGATCAGCCCCAGCATTTT. Encoded protein: CASSFFDQPQHF.